This TCR beta chain stems from a study of T cells in Graves' hyperthyroidism and ophthalmopathy. The study's findings and limits: The blood repertoire included most of the expanded thyroid clonotypes above 0.001.

Newly diagnosed hyperthyroidism, duration under 2 months, in patients aged 18 to 65. PBMCs came from more than 9.5 ml fresh peripheral blood. What was amplified from RNA transcripts were TCR beta CDR3 regions. An initial round of RT-PCR targeting the TCR CDR3 relied on the HTBI primer set. TCRdb independently ran MiXCR on the multiplex PCR reads; one entry per CDR3 protein. The data contain roughly 350,000 distinct CDR3 sequences, about 14% of them singletons. A word on this clonotype: The antigen remains unidentified.

Germline V gene lookup returns CDR1 GTSNPN and CDR2 SVGIG (reference sequence). V dropped 2 bases and J dropped 1 base, with 14 bases sitting between them. The CDR3 is 15 amino acids. J is TRBJ1-2 and V is TRBV30, with D possibly being TRBD1 (5 bases). The TCR originated in a young woman with Graves' hyperthyroidism. Sequencing was performed on blood. The CDR3 DNA sequence: TGTGCCTGGAGTACCCCGGGACTCGTTAACTATGGCTACACCTTC. It is translated as CAWSTPGLVNYGYTF.